The 18 T cell receptor beta chains below all came from one sample that was sequenced in a study of T cells after somatic rescue of genetic block. The method was immunoSEQ multiplex PCR; TCRdb's version includes in-frame clones alone and lacks a portion of them. The table shows more than 65,000 clones, with roughly 90% occurring only once. The material sequenced was peripheral blood mononuclear cells (PBMCs). The source of these receptors is a man aged 25-45 years.

The chain joins TRBV9 to TRBJ1-1, with 9 positions matching TRBD1. Trimming took 1 base from V and 0 from J; bases not matched to a gene: 4. The CDR3 has 16 amino acids. Per the germline V gene, CDR1 is SGDLS and CDR2 is YYNGEE. CDR3 amino acids: CASSVTGQGMNTEAFF. In DNA, the CDR3 is TGTGCCAGCAGCGTAACCGGACAGGGGATGAACACTGAAGCTTTCTTT.

This clone was seen a single time. The chain joins TRBV5-4 to TRBJ2-3; TRBD1 or TRBD2 may be the D gene (6 bases each). Germline CDR1 reads SGHNT; CDR2 reads YYREEE (reference sequence). The CDR3 runs to 14 residues. Trimming stripped 7 bases from V and 1 base from J, with 13 bases between. CDR3 in DNA: TGTGCCAGCGAAAAAGGGGGGCGCACAGATACGCAGTATTTT. Its protein product is CASEKGGRTDTQYF.

V usage is TRBV29-1 and J usage is TRBJ1-3, with D unclear. Germline V CDR1 and CDR2: SQVTM, ANQGSEA. The CDR3 has 14 amino acids. V was pared by 5 bases and J by 2 bases, with 13 bases between. CDR3 protein: CSVIGQAAGNTIYF. Written as DNA, the CDR3 is TGCAGCGTTATTGGGCAAGCCGCTGGAAACACCATATATTTT.

As DNA, the CDR3 is TGCGCCAGCAGCCCACGGGGGGCCCCTTCCTACGAGCAGTACTTC. It translates to CASSPRGAPSYEQYF. The rearrangement joins TRBV4-1 to TRBJ2-7; possibly TRBD2 for D (7 bases). V was cut by 4 bases and J by 1 base, with 14 bases left in between. CDR3 length equals 15 residues. Germline lookup yields CDR1 MGHRA and CDR2 YSYEKL.

This sequence joins TRBV7-9 and TRBJ2-7; D is unresolved. Germline V gives CDR1 SEHNR, CDR2 FQNEAQ (reference sequence). V was pared by 1 base and J by 1 base, with 5 bases between. This CDR3 has 13 amino acids. The CDR3 region is CASSLGLSYEQYF. The DNA of the CDR3 is TGTGCCAGCAGCTTAGGGTTATCCTACGAGCAGTACTTC.

The chain recombines TRBV9 with TRBJ1-2; TRBD1 matches 9 bases. V lost 2 bases to trimming and J lost 0 bases; unmatched junction nucleotides: 2. This CDR3 region has 15 residues. Per germline, CDR1 SGDLS and CDR2 YYNGEE. CDR3 DNA sequence: TGTGCCAGCAGCGTCGGGGACAGGGCTAACTATGGCTACACCTTC. It codes for CASSVGDRANYGYTF. The full variable domain, in which reference TRBV9 and TRBJ1-2 provide the parts outside the CDR3, is DSGVTQTPKHLITATGQRVTLRCSPRSGDLSVYWYQQSLDQGLQFLIQYYNGEERAKGNILERFSAQQFPDLHSELNLSSLELGDSALYFCASSVGDRANYGYTFGSGTRLTVV.

The chain links TRBV30 to TRBJ2-2; D is tentatively TRBD1 or TRBD2 (5 bases each). The germline V gene encodes CDR1 GTSNPN and CDR2 SVGIG (reference sequence). This CDR3 comprises 13 residues. The V gene lost 4 bases and the J gene lost 5 bases, with 11 bases spanning the gap. The DNA for the CDR3 is TGTGCCTGGAAAGGGTGGGGGACCGGGGAGCTGTTTTTT. Translation gives CAWKGWGTGELFF. The full variable domain, with the rest looked up from reference TRBV30 and TRBJ2-2, is SQTIHQWPATLVQPVGSPLSLECTVEGTSNPNLYWYRQAAGRGLQLLFYSVGIGQISSEVPQNLSASRPQDRQFILSSKKLLLSDSGFYLCAWKGWGTGELFFGEGSRLTVL.

DNA for the CDR3: TGTGCCAGCAGCCGGGGCCAGTACAATGAGCAGTTCTTC. It is translated as CASSRGQYNEQFF. The rearrangement links TRBV28 to TRBJ2-1; tentatively, D is TRBD1 or TRBD2 (5 bases each). Per the germline V gene, CDR1 is MDHEN and CDR2 is SYDVKM. The CDR3 sequence is 13 residues long. The germline V and J ends were trimmed by 6 bases and 4 bases, with 10 bases remaining between them.

J is TRBJ2-7 and V is TRBV27, with 9 bases fitting TRBD2. The germline V gene encodes CDR1 MNHEY and CDR2 SMNVEV (reference sequence). After removal of 6 bases from V and 2 bases from J, the junction contained 5 bases not matched to a gene. The CDR3 has 14 amino acids. The CDR3 reads CASRVAGAPYEQYF. The CDR3 bases are TGTGCCAGCAGGGTAGCGGGAGCCCCCTACGAGCAGTACTTC.

The chain has TRBV18 and TRBJ1-3; D is uncertain. The CDR3 runs to 14 residues. Trimming shortened V by 3 bases and J by 0 bases, and 6 bases separated the two germline ends. Per the germline V gene, CDR1 is KGHSH and CDR2 is LQKENI. The CDR3 reads CASSPQSSGNTIYF. CDR3 nucleotides: TGTGCCAGCTCACCCCAAAGCTCTGGAAACACCATATATTTT. Full variable domain (remainder filled in from reference TRBV18 and TRBJ1-3): NAGVMQNPRHLVRRRGQEARLRCSPMKGHSHVYWYRQLPEEGLKFMVYLQKENIIDESGMPKERFSAEFPKEGPSILRIQQVVRGDSAAYFCASSPQSSGNTIYFGEGSWLTVV.

The gene calls are TRBV6-6 and TRBJ2-7; the D gene could be TRBD1 or TRBD2 (5 bases each). Germline V lookup: CDR1 MNHNY, CDR2 SVGAGI (reference sequence). The CDR3 consists of 13 residues. V was pared by 6 bases and J by 5 bases, with 14 bases between. The CDR3, as DNA: TGTGCCAGCAGGCCCGAGGGGTTCCACGAGCAGTACTTC. Translation gives CASRPEGFHEQYF.

The V call is TRBV7-9, the J call TRBJ2-5; 8 nucleotides line up with TRBD1. The ends lost 1 base at V and 1 base at J; junction bases unmatched: 8. Germline loops: CDR1 SEHNR, CDR2 FQNEAQ (reference sequence). The length of the CDR3 is 17 residues. The CDR3 region is CASSLGVDRGFQETQYF. The DNA of the CDR3 is TGTGCCAGCAGCTTAGGGGTTGACAGGGGCTTCCAAGAGACCCAGTACTTC.

The CDR3 reads CASTPGPGGSYNEQFF. In DNA, the CDR3 is TGTGCCAGTACCCCGGGTCCGGGAGGCTCCTACAATGAGCAGTTCTTC. V and J are TRBV19 and TRBJ2-1; TRBD2 aligns across 7 bases. The CDR3 totals 16 residues. Unmatched junction bases numbered 9, after V lost 7 bases and J lost 0 bases. Germline CDR1 is LNHDA and CDR2 is SQIVND (reference sequence). Full variable domain (outside the CDR3, taken from reference TRBV19 and TRBJ2-1): DGGITQSPKYLFRKEGQNVTLSCEQNLNHDAMYWYRQDPGQGLRLIYYSQIVNDFQKGDIAEGYSVSREKKESFPLTVTSAQKNPTAFYLCASTPGPGGSYNEQFFGPGTRLTVL.

The J gene is TRBJ2-3, the V gene TRBV9, with 7 nucleotides matching TRBD1. There are 18 residues in the CDR3. Germline V gene lookup returns CDR1 SGDLS and CDR2 YYNGEE. V lost 2 bases, J lost 3 bases, and 15 bases stayed unmatched. This CDR3 reads CASSVRRGQTGRTDTQYF. CDR3 DNA sequence: TGTGCCAGCAGCGTTCGACGGGGACAGACTGGGCGAACAGATACGCAGTATTTT.

This clone showed up just once. This sequence joins TRBV18 and TRBJ1-1; D call uncertain. Trimming shortened V by 6 bases and J by 3 bases, and 14 bases separated the two germline ends. This CDR3 spans 14 amino acids. Germline CDR1 KGHSH, CDR2 LQKENI. The CDR3: CASSPSTADTEAFF. CDR3 DNA sequence: TGTGCCAGCTCTCCGTCTACGGCGGACACTGAAGCTTTCTTT.

This clone was seen a single time. This rearrangement joins TRBV5-1 to TRBJ2-7, with TRBD1 matching over 8 bases. Trimming took 2 bases from V and 5 from J; bases not matched to a gene: 12. The CDR3 spans 16 residues. Germline V gene sequence: CDR1 SGHRS, CDR2 YFSETQ. The CDR3 sequence is CASSLLFSTGVNEQYF. CDR3 bases: TGCGCCAGCAGCTTACTTTTCTCGACAGGGGTCAACGAGCAGTACTTC.

The chain recombines TRBV28 with TRBJ2-3, with D tentatively TRBD2 (5 bases). In germline, CDR1 is MDHEN, CDR2 SYDVKM. Between the trimmed V and J ends, which lost 3 bases and 5 bases, there was a span of 21 bases. The CDR3 contains 17 residues. Written as DNA, the CDR3 is TGTGCCAGCAGTTTGTTTAGAGGGAGAGCTCAGGAAGATACGCAGTATTTT. Its protein product is CASSLFRGRAQEDTQYF.

This rearrangement joins TRBV4-3 to TRBJ2-3; D gene ambiguous. Germline assignment: CDR1 LGHNA and CDR2 YSLEER. V lost 4 bases to trimming and J lost 0 bases, with 14 bases between them. CDR3 length: 16 residues. CDR3 protein: CASSPGPVTSTDTQYF. Written as DNA, the CDR3 is TGCGCCAGCAGCCCGGGTCCGGTCACTAGCACAGATACGCAGTATTTT.